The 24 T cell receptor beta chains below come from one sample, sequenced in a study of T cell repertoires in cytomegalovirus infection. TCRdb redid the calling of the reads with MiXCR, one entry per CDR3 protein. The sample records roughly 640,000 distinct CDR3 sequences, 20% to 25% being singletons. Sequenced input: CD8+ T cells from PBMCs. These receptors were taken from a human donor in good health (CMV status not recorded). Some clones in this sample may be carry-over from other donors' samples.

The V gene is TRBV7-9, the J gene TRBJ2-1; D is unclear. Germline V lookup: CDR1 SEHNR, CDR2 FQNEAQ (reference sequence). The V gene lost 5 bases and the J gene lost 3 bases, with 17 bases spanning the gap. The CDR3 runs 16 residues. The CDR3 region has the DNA TGTGCCAGCAGCCCCCTCCGAGTCGTGGACTACAATGAGCAGTTCTTC. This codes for CASSPLRVVDYNEQFF.

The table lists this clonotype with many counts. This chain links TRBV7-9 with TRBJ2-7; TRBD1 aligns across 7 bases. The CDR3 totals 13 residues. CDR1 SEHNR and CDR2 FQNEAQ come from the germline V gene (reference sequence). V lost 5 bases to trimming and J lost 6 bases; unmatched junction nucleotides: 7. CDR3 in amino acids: CASSIRTGGEQYF. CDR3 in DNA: TGTGCCAGCAGCATTCGGACAGGTGGCGAGCAGTACTTC.

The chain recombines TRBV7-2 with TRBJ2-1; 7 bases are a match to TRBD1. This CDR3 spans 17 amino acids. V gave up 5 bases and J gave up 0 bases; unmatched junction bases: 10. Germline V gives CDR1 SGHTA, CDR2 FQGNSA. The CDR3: CASSHRQGWRSYNEQFF. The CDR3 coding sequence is TGTGCCAGCAGCCATCGACAGGGCTGGCGCTCCTACAATGAGCAGTTCTTC. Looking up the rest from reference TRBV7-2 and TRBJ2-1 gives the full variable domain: GAGVSQSPSNKVTEKGKDVELRCDPISGHTALYWYRQSLGQGLEFLIYFQGNSAPDKSGLPSDRFSAERTGGSVSTLTIQRTQQEDSAVYLCASSHRQGWRSYNEQFFGPGTRLTVL.

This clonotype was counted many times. The DNA for the CDR3 is TGTGCCAGCAGCTTAGCAAAGCGAGGCACTGAAGCTTTCTTT. Encoded protein: CASSLAKRGTEAFF. The chain recombines TRBV7-6 with TRBJ1-1; D unresolved. This CDR3 is 14 amino acids long. The germline gives CDR1 SGHVS, CDR2 FNYEAQ. V was clipped by 0 bases and J by 4 bases, with 9 bases between them.

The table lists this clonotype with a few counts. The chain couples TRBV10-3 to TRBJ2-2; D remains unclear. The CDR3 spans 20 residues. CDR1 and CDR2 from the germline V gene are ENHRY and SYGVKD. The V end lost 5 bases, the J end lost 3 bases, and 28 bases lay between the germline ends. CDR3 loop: CAISQRRPPTPILDTGELFF. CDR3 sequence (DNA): TGTGCCATCAGTCAGCGCCGACCCCCCACCCCCATCCTGGACACCGGGGAGCTGTTTTTT.

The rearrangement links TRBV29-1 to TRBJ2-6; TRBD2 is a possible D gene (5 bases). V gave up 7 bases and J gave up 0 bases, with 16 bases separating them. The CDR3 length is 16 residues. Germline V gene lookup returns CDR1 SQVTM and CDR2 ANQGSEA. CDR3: CSATGVLASGANVLTF. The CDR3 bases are TGCAGCGCAACCGGGGTATTAGCCTCTGGGGCCAACGTCCTGACTTTC.

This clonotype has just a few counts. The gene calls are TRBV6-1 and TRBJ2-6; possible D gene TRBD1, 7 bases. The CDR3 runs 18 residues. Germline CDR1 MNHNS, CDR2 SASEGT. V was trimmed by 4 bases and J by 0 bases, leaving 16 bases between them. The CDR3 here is CASSAAQGGSSGANVLTF. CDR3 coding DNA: TGTGCCAGCAGTGCCGCGCAGGGGGGCTCCTCTGGGGCCAACGTCCTGACTTTC.

In DNA, the CDR3 is TGTGCCAGCAGTCGGGACAGCACCGGGGAGCTGTTTTTT. It encodes CASSRDSTGELFF. The rearrangement links TRBV5-4 to TRBJ2-2; 7 bases agree with TRBD1. The CDR3 consists of 13 residues. V shed 5 bases and J 4 bases; nucleotides not matched to a gene: 2. Germline loops: CDR1 SGHNT, CDR2 YYREEE (reference sequence).

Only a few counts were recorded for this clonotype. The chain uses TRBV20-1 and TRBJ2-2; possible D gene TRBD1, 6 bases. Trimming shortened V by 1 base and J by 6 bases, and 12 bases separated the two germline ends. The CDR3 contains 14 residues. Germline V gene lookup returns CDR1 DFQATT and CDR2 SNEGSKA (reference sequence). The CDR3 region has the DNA TGCAGTGCTAGAGGTCTACAGGGTCCCGGGGAGCTGTTTTTT. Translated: CSARGLQGPGELFF.

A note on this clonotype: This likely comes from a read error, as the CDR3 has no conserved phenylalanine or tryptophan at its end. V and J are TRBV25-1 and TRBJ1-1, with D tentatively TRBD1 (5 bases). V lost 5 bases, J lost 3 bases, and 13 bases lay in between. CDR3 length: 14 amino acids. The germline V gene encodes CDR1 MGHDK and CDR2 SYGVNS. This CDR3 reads CASSPGTADTEAFS. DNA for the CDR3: TGTGCCAGCAGTCCTGGGACGGCTGACACTGAAGCTTTCTCT.

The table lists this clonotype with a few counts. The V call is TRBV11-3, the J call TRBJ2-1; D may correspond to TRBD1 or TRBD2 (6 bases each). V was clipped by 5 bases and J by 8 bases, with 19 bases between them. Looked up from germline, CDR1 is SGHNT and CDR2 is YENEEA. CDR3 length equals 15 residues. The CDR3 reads CASSQPAEGVDEQFF. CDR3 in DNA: TGTGCCAGCAGCCAGCCTGCGGAGGGGGTAGATGAGCAGTTCTTC.

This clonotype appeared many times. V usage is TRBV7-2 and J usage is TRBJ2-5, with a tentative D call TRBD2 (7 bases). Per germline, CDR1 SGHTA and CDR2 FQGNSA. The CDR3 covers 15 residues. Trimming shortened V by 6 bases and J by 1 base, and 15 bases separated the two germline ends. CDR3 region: CASRPDRGAQETQYF. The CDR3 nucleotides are TGTGCCAGCAGGCCCGACCGGGGGGCCCAAGAGACCCAGTACTTC.

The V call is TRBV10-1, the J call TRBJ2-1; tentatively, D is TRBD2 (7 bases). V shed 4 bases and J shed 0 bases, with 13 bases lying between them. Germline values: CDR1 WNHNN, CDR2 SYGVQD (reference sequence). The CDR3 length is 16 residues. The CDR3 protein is CASSGGGASSYNEQFF. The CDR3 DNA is TGCGCCAGCAGTGGGGGGGGGGCGAGCTCCTACAATGAGCAGTTCTTC.

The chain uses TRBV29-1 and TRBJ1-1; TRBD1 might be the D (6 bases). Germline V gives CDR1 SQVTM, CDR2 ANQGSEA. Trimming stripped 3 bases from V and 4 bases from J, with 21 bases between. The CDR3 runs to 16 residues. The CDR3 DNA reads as TGCAGCGTTGATCTCAGGGGTAACGGGGCTGGCACTGAAGCTTTCTTT. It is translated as CSVDLRGNGAGTEAFF. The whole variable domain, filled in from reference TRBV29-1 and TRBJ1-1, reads SAVISQKPSRDICQRGTSLTIQCQVDSQVTMMFWYRQQPGQSLTLIATANQGSEATYESGFVIDKFPISRPNLTFSTLTVSNMSPEDSSIYLCSVDLRGNGAGTEAFFGQGTRLTVV.

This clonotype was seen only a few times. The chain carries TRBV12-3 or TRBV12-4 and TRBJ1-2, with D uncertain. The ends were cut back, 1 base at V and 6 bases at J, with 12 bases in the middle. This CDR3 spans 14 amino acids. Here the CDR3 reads CASSLGAGDNGYTF. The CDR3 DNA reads TGTGCCAGCAGTTTAGGGGCCGGAGACAATGGCTACACCTTC.

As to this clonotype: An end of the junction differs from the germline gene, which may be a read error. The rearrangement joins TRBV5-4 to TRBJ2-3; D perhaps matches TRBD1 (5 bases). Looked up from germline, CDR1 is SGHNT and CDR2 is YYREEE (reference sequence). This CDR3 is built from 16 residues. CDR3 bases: TGTGCCAGCAGCGCTCTGGCCCAGGGAAGTTCAGATACGCGGTATTTT. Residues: CASSALAQGSSDTRYF.

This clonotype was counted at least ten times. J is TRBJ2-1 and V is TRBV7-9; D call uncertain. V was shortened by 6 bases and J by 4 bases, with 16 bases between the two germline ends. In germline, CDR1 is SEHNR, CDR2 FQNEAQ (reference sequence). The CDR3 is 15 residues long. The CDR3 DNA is TGTGCCAGCAGGCCCCCCGGGTGGCAATACAATGAGCAGTTCTTC. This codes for CASRPPGWQYNEQFF. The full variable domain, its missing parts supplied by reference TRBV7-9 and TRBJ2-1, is DTGVSQNPRHKITKRGQNVTFRCDPISEHNRLYWYRQTLGQGPEFLTYFQNEAQLEKSRLLSDRFSAERPKGSFSTLEIQRTEQGDSAMYLCASRPPGWQYNEQFFGPGTRLTVL.

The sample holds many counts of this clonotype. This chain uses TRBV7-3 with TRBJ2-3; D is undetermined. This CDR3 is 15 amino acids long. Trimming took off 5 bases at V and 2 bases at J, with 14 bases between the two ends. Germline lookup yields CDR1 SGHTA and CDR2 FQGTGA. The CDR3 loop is CASSPEVGYTDTQYF. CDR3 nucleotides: TGTGCCAGCAGCCCCGAGGTGGGCTACACAGATACGCAGTATTTT.

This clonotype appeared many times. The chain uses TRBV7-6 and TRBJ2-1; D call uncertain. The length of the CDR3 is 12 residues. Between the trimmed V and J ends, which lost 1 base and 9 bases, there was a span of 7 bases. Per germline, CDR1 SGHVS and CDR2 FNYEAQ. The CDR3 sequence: CASSLEAPEQFF. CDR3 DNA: TGTGCCAGCAGCTTAGAAGCCCCTGAGCAGTTCTTC.

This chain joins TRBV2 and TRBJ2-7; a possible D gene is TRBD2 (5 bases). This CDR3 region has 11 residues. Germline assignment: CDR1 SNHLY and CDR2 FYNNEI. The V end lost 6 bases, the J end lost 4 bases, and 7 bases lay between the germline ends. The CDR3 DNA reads TGTGCCAGCAGCGGGGAGTACGAGCAGTACGTC. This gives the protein CASSGEYEQYV.

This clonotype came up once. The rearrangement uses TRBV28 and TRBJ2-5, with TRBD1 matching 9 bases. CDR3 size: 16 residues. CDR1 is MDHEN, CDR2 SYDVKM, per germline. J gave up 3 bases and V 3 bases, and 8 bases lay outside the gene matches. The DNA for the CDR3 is TGTGCCAGCAGTTTTCCTCAACAGGGGGCGAAAGAGACCCAGTACTTC. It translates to CASSFPQQGAKETQYF.

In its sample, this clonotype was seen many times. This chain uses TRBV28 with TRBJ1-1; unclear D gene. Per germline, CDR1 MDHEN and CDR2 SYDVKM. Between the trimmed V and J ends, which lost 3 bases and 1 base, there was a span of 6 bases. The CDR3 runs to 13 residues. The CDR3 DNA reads TGTGCCAGCAGTTTCTCTAAGAACACTGAAGCTTTCTTT. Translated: CASSFSKNTEAFF.

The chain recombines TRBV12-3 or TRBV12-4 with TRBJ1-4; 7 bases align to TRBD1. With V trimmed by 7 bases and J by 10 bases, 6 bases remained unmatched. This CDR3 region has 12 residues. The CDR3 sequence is CASNQGDGKLFF. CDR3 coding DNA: TGTGCCAGCAATCAGGGGGACGGAAAACTGTTTTTT.

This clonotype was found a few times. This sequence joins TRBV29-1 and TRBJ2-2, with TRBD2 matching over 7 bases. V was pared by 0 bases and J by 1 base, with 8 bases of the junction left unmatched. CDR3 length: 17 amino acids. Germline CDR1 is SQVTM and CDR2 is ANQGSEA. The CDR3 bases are TGCAGCGTTGAAGATCTCAAAGGGAGGGTGAACACCGGGGAGCTGTTTTTT. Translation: CSVEDLKGRVNTGELFF.